The 23 T cell receptor beta chains given below trace back to one sample, sequenced in a study of T cells in Graves' hyperthyroidism and ophthalmopathy. There were TCR beta CDR3 regions amplified from RNA transcripts. Carried out on the TCR CDR3, a first-round RT-PCR used the HTBI primer set. TCRdb analysed the multiplex PCR reads with MiXCR anew, one entry per CDR3 protein. The sample holds fewer than 550,000 distinct CDR3 sequences; around 16% are singletons and the top ten take 7.5% to 9%. The specimen was blood. The source of these receptors is a woman under 30 with Graves' hyperthyroidism.

As regards this clonotype: A much more abundant neighbour one base away suggests this may be a read error. The rearrangement joins TRBV6-5 to TRBJ2-1; TRBD1 agrees at 7 bases. Judging by the DNA end, TRBJ2-7 fits better; the J call may be wrong. The germline V gene has CDR1 MNHEY and CDR2 SVGAGI. The CDR3 contains 16 residues. The CDR3 protein is CASSYPGQQIYNEQYF. The DNA for the CDR3 is TGTGCCAGCAGTTACCCGGGACAGCAAATCTACAATGAGCAGTACTTC.

This sequence joins TRBV9 and TRBJ2-3; D possibly uses TRBD1 or TRBD2 (5 bases each). This CDR3 is built from 15 residues. The V end lost 3 bases, the J end lost 1 base, and 12 bases lay between the germline ends. Per the germline V gene, CDR1 is SGDLS and CDR2 is YYNGEE. The CDR3 reads CASSASGQRTDTQYF. The CDR3 DNA is TGTGCCAGCAGCGCAAGCGGACAACGCACAGATACGCAGTATTTT.

This clonotype was found a few times. This chain joins TRBV9 and TRBJ2-3; TRBD2 agrees at 11 bases. The J segment lost 2 bases and the V segment lost 4 bases, leaving 6 bases of the junction unmatched. The CDR3 is 16 amino acids. Germline V gives CDR1 SGDLS, CDR2 YYNGEE. The CDR3 protein is CASSILAGAATDTQYF. CDR3 DNA: TGTGCCAGCAGCATACTAGCGGGGGCTGCCACAGATACGCAGTATTTT.

This clonotype was found many times. V and J are TRBV7-9 and TRBJ2-3; 10 positions match TRBD2. Germline V gives CDR1 SEHNR, CDR2 FQNEAQ (reference sequence). Trimming cost V 5 bases and J 4 bases; bases outside gene matches: 3. This CDR3 is built from 14 residues. CDR3 loop: CASSIGLAADTQYF. The DNA of the CDR3 is TGTGCCAGCAGCATAGGACTAGCGGCAGATACGCAGTATTTT.

V is TRBV15 and J is TRBJ1-4; 8 bases line up with TRBD1. In germline, CDR1 is LNHNV, CDR2 YYDKDF (reference sequence). V gave up 4 bases and J gave up 5 bases; unmatched junction bases: 6. There are 15 residues in the CDR3. The CDR3: CATSKRQGTNEKLFF. The CDR3 region has the DNA TGTGCCACCAGCAAAAGACAGGGGACGAATGAAAAACTGTTTTTT.

V usage is TRBV11-3 and J usage is TRBJ1-3; D gene ambiguous. The V gene's germline CDR1 is SGHNT and CDR2 YENEEA. Trimming cost V 3 bases and J 6 bases, with 12 bases left between them. CDR3 length: 14 residues. CDR3 coding DNA: TGTGCCAGCAGCTTCGGGGTATCCTTAAACACCATATATTTT. Amino acid sequence: CASSFGVSLNTIYF.

This clonotype was picked up many times. This chain joins TRBV2 and TRBJ2-5; 9 nucleotides agree with TRBD1. The CDR3 is 15 residues long. CDR1 is SNHLY and CDR2 is FYNNEI in the germline V gene. Trimming at V came to 6 bases and at J to 4 bases, leaving 9 bases not matched to a gene. The CDR3 DNA reads TGTGCCAGCAGCGCCGGGACAGGGAATACAGAGACCCAGTACTTC. This gives the protein CASSAGTGNTETQYF.

In its sample, this clonotype was seen many times. The chain has TRBV18 and TRBJ2-3, with 7 nucleotides matching TRBD2. The CDR3 sequence is 17 residues long. V shed 2 bases, J shed 0 bases, and the junction held 8 bases outside the gene matches. Germline CDR1 KGHSH, CDR2 LQKENI. CDR3 residues: CASSPSGVWWSTDTQYF. DNA for the CDR3: TGTGCCAGCTCACCAAGCGGGGTATGGTGGAGCACAGATACGCAGTATTTT.

At least ten counts were recorded for this clonotype. The chain links TRBV12-3 or TRBV12-4 to TRBJ1-5, with D perhaps TRBD1 (5 bases). The CDR3 consists of 16 residues. Trimming took off 3 bases at V and 2 bases at J, with 14 bases between the two ends. The DNA of the CDR3 is TGTGCCAGCAGTTTTAGAACGGGGCTCGGCAATCAGCCCCAGCATTTT. Encoded protein: CASSFRTGLGNQPQHF.

This clonotype was observed many times. The V and J genes are TRBV29-1 and TRBJ1-1; unclear D gene. This CDR3 has 12 amino acids. Trimming left V 7 bases short and J 3 bases short, with 12 bases between. CDR1 SQVTM and CDR2 ANQGSEA come from the germline V gene. CDR3 DNA sequence: TGCAGCGCTCGCGGCGGGTACACTGAAGCTTTCTTT. Amino acids: CSARGGYTEAFF.

This clonotype appeared a few times. The chain joins TRBV20-1 to TRBJ2-3, with unresolved D. Germline values: CDR1 DFQATT, CDR2 SNEGSKA (reference sequence). CDR3 length: 12 residues. The V gene lost 5 bases and the J gene lost 5 bases, with 11 bases spanning the gap. CDR3 residues: CSAFGPRDTQYF. Written as DNA, the CDR3 is TGCAGTGCTTTTGGACCCAGAGATACGCAGTATTTT.

This rearrangement joins TRBV12-3 or TRBV12-4 to TRBJ2-1; TRBD1 matches 9 bases. This CDR3 comprises 15 residues. Trimming at V came to 7 bases and at J to 4 bases, leaving 8 bases not matched to a gene. The CDR3 sequence: CASTPGQGLYNEQFF. The DNA for the CDR3 is TGTGCCAGCACTCCGGGACAGGGACTTTACAATGAGCAGTTCTTC.

The chain carries TRBV2 and TRBJ2-7; 7 nucleotides line up with TRBD1. CDR1 and CDR2 (germline): SNHLY, FYNNEI. Trimming took 1 base from V and 6 from J; bases not matched to a gene: 3. The length of the CDR3 is 13 residues. CDR3 residues: CASSEDRGGEQYF. In DNA form, the CDR3 reads TGTGCCAGCAGTGAAGACAGGGGCGGCGAGCAGTACTTC.

This clonotype was counted ten times or more. The V call is TRBV6-6, the J call TRBJ1-5; a possible D gene is TRBD1 (5 bases). Per germline, CDR1 MNHNY and CDR2 SVGAGI (reference sequence). V lost 2 bases, J lost 15 bases, and 14 bases lay in between. The CDR3 runs to 12 residues. The CDR3 sequence: CASSYGGGTLHF. CDR3 sequence (DNA): TGTGCCAGCAGTTACGGGGGGGGAACTTTGCATTTT.

This clonotype was observed many times. J is TRBJ1-2 and V is TRBV10-3; D is uncertain. Trimming took 0 bases from V and 10 from J, leaving 12 bases between them. CDR3 size: 13 residues. The germline CDR1 and CDR2 sequences are ENHRY and SYGVKD. The CDR3 nucleotides are TGTGCCATCAGTGAGTCGTCGGGCAGATTCTACACCTTC. Translated, it gives CAISESSGRFYTF.

About this clonotype: A single base separates this from a much larger clone, so it may be a read error. V and J are TRBV12-3 or TRBV12-4 and TRBJ2-6; 9 bases agree with TRBD1. This CDR3 has 22 amino acids. Trimming removed 7 bases from V and 0 bases from J; junction bases left unmatched: 22. This CDR3 is CASTLHKGLGTGPYSGANVLTF. The CDR3 DNA reads as TGTGCCAGCACACTCCATAAGGGTCTGGGGACAGGGCCTTACTCTGGGGCCAACGTCCTGACTTTC.

This clonotype was recorded at least ten times. J is TRBJ2-7 and V is TRBV11-2; 11 bases are shared with TRBD1. CDR1 is SGHAT, CDR2 FQNNGV, per germline. The CDR3 extends over 20 amino acids. V shed 5 bases and J 6 bases; nucleotides not matched to a gene: 24. The CDR3 loop is CASSQRMGQGDREGRIEQYF. The CDR3, as DNA: TGTGCCAGCAGCCAGCGGATGGGACAGGGGGACCGGGAGGGCCGGATCGAGCAGTACTTC.

In its sample, this clonotype was seen many times. This chain links TRBV2 with TRBJ2-1; D call uncertain. CDR3 size: 15 residues. Looked up from germline, CDR1 is SNHLY and CDR2 is FYNNEI. V shed 5 bases and J shed 4 bases, with 15 bases lying between them. The CDR3, as DNA: TGTGCCAGCAGTACCCTCAAACCGGTTTACAATGAGCAGTTCTTC. Residues: CASSTLKPVYNEQFF.

The chain has TRBV19 and TRBJ1-5; 7 bases map to TRBD1. Germline lookup yields CDR1 LNHDA and CDR2 SQIVND (reference sequence). CDR3 length: 13 residues. Trimming at V came to 3 bases and at J to 7 bases, leaving 3 bases not matched to a gene. DNA for the CDR3: TGTGCCAGTAGTATGGACAGGCAACAGCCCCAGCATTTT. Its protein product is CASSMDRQQPQHF. Variable domain in full (rest from reference TRBV19 and TRBJ1-5): DGGITQSPKYLFRKEGQNVTLSCEQNLNHDAMYWYRQDPGQGLRLIYYSQIVNDFQKGDIAEGYSVSREKKESFPLTVTSAQKNPTAFYLCASSMDRQQPQHFGDGTRLSIL.

This clonotype was detected once. The gene calls are TRBV12-3 or TRBV12-4 and TRBJ2-3; 12 bases agree with TRBD2. The CDR3 loop spans 17 amino acids. The ends lost 3 bases at V and 4 bases at J; junction bases unmatched: 8. CDR3 sequence (DNA): TGTGCCAGCAGTTTCCTGACTAGCGGGAGAGAGGCAGATACGCAGTATTTT. It translates to CASSFLTSGREADTQYF.

This chain connects TRBV5-1 to TRBJ2-2; TRBD2 agrees at 7 bases. This CDR3 has 16 amino acids. V lost 7 bases to trimming and J lost 4 bases; unmatched junction nucleotides: 13. Germline V gene sequence: CDR1 SGHRS, CDR2 YFSETQ. DNA of the CDR3: TGCGCCAGCGGAAAAACTAGCGTACGAACCACCGGGGAGCTGTTTTTT. Encoded protein: CASGKTSVRTTGELFF.

This clonotype was recorded at least ten times. This chain connects TRBV2 to TRBJ1-4; D not certain. Looked up from germline, CDR1 is SNHLY and CDR2 is FYNNEI. CDR3 length: 15 residues. V lost 3 bases and J 0 bases, leaving 8 bases between the germline ends. The CDR3 here is CASSEVQTTNEKLFF. CDR3 nucleotide sequence: TGTGCCAGCAGTGAGGTCCAGACAACTAATGAAAAACTGTTTTTT.

The chain couples TRBV28 to TRBJ2-1, with D possibly being TRBD1 (6 bases). This CDR3 region has 12 residues. Per germline, CDR1 MDHEN and CDR2 SYDVKM. V dropped 7 bases and J dropped 7 bases, with 11 bases sitting between them. The CDR3 reads CASTLDRNEQFF. CDR3 nucleotide sequence: TGTGCCAGCACCCTCGACAGGAATGAGCAGTTCTTC.